This TCR beta chain was sequenced for a study of blood T cells in healthy people across ages. Study-level results: More naive CD4+ cells and higher diversity marked long-lived donors relative to aged donors.

V was clipped by 6 bases and J by 4 bases, with 19 bases between them. Germline-derived CDR1 and CDR2 are SNHLY and FYNNEI. This CDR3 comprises 17 residues. Peripheral blood samples of approximately 10 milliliters were drawn from each donor. Primed by a sample-barcoded 5' primer and a J-beta primer mix, a second PCR proceeded for about 7 to 11 cycles. Each CDR3 protein is one row after TCRdb ran MiXCR on the 5' RACE reads. The table records roughly 800,000 distinct CDR3 sequences, approximately 25% of them present only once. Of note for this clonotype: Its specificity is not known.

In addition, the sample was reused for a study of T cells of mothers and their children. Per that paper: Biologically related mothers and children overlapped slightly more than unrelated pairs, a non-significant difference.

The V call is TRBV2, the J call TRBJ2-6; weak D call: TRBD1 (6 bases). Specimen: blood. The origin of this receptor is a boy between 10 and 17 years old in good health. This CDR3 reads CASRLRTAIGGANVLTF. The DNA of the CDR3 is TGTGCCAGCAGACTCCGGACAGCTATAGGAGGGGCCAACGTCCTGACTTTC.